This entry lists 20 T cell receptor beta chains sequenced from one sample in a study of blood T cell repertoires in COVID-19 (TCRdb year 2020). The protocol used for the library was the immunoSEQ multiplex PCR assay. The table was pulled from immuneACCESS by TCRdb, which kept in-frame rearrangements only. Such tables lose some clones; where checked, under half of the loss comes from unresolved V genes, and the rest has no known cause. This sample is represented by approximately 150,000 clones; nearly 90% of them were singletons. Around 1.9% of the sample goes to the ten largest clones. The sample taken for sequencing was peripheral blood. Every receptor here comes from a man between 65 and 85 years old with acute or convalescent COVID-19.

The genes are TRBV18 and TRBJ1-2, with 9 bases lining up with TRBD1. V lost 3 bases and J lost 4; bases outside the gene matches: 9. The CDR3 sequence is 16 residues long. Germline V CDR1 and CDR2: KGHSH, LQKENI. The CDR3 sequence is CASSPAGTGTFYGYTF. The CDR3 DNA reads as TGTGCCAGCTCACCGGCTGGGACAGGGACGTTCTATGGCTACACCTTC.

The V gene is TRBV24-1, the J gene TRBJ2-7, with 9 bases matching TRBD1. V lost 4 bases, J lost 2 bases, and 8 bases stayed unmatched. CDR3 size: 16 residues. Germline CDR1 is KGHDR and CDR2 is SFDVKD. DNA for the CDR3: TGTGCCACCAGTGACCCCAGTGGACAGGGGACCTACGAGCAGTACTTC. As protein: CATSDPSGQGTYEQYF.

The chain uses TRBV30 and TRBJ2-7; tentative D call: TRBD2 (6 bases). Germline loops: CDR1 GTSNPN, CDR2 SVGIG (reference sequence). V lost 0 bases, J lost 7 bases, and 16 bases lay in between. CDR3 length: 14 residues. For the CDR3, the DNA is TGTGCCTGGAGTGTAGCCCGGGGGAGAGTGGAGCAGTACTTC. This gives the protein CAWSVARGRVEQYF.

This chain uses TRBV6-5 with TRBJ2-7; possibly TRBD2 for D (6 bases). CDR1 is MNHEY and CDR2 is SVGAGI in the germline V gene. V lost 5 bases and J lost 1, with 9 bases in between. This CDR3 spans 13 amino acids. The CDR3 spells CASSRGVSYEQYF. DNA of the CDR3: TGTGCCAGCAGTCGCGGGGTTTCCTACGAGCAGTACTTC.

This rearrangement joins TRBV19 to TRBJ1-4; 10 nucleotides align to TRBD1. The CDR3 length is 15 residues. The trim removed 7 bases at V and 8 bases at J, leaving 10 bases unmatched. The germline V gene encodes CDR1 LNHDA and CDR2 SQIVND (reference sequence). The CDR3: CASIDRDRGREKLFF. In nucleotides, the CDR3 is TGTGCCAGTATTGACCGGGACAGGGGTCGAGAAAAACTGTTTTTT.

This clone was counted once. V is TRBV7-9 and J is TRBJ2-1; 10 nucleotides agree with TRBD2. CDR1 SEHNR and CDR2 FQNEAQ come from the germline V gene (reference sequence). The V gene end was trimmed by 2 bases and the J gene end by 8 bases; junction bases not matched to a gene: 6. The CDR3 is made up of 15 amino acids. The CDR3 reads CASSLLAGGYDEQFF. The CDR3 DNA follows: TGTGCCAGCAGCTTATTAGCGGGGGGATACGATGAGCAGTTCTTC.

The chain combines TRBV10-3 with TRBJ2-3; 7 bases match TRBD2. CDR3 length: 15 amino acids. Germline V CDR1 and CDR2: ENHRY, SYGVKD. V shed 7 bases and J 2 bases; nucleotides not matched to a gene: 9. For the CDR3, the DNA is TGTGCCATCAAGGGTGGGGACTACCTCACAGATACGCAGTATTTT. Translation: CAIKGGDYLTDTQYF.

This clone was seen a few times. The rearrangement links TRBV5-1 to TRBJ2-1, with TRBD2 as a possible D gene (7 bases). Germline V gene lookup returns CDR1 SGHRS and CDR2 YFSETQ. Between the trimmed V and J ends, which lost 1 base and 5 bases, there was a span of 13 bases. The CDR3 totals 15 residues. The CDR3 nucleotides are TGCGCCAGCAGCTTGAACGGGGGGCTTAACAATGAGCAGTTCTTC. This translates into CASSLNGGLNNEQFF.

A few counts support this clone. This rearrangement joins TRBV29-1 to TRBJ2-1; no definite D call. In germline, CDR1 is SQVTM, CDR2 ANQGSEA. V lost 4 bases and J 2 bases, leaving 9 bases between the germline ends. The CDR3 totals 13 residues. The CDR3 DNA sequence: TGCAGCGTTGCCCAGGTTGCCTACAATGAGCAGTTCTTC. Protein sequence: CSVAQVAYNEQFF.

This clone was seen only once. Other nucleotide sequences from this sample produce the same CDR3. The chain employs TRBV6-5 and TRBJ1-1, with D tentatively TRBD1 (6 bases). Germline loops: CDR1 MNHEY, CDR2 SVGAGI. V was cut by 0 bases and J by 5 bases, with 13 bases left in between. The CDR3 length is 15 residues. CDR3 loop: CASSYSTGRGTEAFF. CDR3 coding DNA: TGTGCCAGCAGTTACTCGACCGGAAGGGGGACTGAAGCTTTCTTT.

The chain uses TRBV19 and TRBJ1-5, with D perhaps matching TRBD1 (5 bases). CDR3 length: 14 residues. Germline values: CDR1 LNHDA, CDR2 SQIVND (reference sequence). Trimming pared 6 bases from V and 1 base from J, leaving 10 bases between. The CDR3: CASRQTESNQPQHF. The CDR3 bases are TGTGCCAGTAGGCAGACAGAGAGCAATCAGCCCCAGCATTTT. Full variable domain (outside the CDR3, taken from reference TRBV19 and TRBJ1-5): DGGITQSPKYLFRKEGQNVTLSCEQNLNHDAMYWYRQDPGQGLRLIYYSQIVNDFQKGDIAEGYSVSREKKESFPLTVTSAQKNPTAFYLCASRQTESNQPQHFGDGTRLSIL.

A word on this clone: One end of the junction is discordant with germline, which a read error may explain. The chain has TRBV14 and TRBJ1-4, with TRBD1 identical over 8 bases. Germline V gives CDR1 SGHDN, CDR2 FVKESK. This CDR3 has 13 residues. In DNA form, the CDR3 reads TGTGCCAGCAGCCTCGGACAGGGTTCAACCCCCCATTTT. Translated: CASSLGQGSTPHF.

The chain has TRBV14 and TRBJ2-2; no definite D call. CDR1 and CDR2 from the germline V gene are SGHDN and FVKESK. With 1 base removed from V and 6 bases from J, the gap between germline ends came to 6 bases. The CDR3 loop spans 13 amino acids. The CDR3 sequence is CASSQVFAGELFF. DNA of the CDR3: TGTGCCAGCAGCCAAGTGTTCGCCGGGGAGCTGTTTTTT.

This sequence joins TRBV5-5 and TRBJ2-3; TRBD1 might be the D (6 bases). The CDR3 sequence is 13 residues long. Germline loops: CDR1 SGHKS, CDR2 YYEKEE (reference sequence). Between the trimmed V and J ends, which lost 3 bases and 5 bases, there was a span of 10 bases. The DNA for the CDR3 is TGTGCCAGCAGCTCGCAGGGGCGAGATACGCAGTATTTT. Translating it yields CASSSQGRDTQYF.

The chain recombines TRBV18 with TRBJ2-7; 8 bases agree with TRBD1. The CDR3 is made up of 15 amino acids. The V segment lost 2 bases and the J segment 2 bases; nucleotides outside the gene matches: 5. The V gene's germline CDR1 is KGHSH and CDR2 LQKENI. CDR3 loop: CASSPYQGATYEQYF. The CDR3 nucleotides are TGTGCCAGCTCACCATATCAGGGGGCCACCTACGAGCAGTACTTC.

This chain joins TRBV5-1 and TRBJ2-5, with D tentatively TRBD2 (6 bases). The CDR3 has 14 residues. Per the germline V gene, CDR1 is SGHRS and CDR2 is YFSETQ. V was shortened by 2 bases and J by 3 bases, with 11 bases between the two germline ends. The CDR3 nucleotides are TGCGCCAGCAGCTTCGGGCGGGGAAAAGAGACCCAGTACTTC. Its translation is CASSFGRGKETQYF.

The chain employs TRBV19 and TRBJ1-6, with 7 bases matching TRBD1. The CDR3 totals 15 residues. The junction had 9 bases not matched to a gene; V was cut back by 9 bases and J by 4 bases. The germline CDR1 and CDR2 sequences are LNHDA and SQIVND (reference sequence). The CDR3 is CASLDPGQYNSPLHF. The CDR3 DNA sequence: TGTGCCAGCCTGGATCCGGGACAGTATAATTCACCCCTCCACTTT.

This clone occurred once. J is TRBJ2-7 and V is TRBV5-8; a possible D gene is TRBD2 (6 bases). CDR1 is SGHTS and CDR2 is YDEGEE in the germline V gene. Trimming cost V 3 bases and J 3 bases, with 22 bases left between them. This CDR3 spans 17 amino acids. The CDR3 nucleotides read TGTGCCAGCAGCTGGGTAGGGCGGGGATCCCTAAGCTACGAGCAGTACTTC. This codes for CASSWVGRGSLSYEQYF.

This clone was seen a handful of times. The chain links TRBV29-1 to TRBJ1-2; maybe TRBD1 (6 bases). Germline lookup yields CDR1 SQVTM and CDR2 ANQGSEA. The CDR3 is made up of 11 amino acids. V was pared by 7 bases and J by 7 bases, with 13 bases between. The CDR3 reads CSAQGGGGYTF. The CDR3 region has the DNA TGCAGCGCGCAGGGAGGGGGTGGCTACACCTTC. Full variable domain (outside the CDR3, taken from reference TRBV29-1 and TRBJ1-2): SAVISQKPSRDICQRGTSLTIQCQVDSQVTMMFWYRQQPGQSLTLIATANQGSEATYESGFVIDKFPISRPNLTFSTLTVSNMSPEDSSIYLCSAQGGGGYTFGSGTRLTVV.

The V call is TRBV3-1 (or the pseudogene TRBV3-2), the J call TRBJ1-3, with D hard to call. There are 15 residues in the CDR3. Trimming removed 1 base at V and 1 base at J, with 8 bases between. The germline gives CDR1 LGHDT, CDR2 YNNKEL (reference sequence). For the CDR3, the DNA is TGTGCCAGCAGCCAAGGGCAGTGGTCTGGAAACACCATATATTTT. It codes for CASSQGQWSGNTIYF.